This T cell receptor (beta chain) was identified during a study of blood T cell repertoires in COVID-19. Overall study context: Sites across the United States, Italy and Spain contributed samples from acute and convalescent COVID-19.

Measured with immunoSEQ multiplex PCR; TCRdb has only the in-frame clones, and not every one. The repertoire consists of under 200,000 clones, with 70% to 90% occurring once and the leading ten covering under 25%. Germline V gene lookup returns CDR1 SGDLS and CDR2 YYNGEE. V gave up 4 bases and J gave up 5 bases; unmatched junction bases: 5. This CDR3 has 14 amino acids. This TCR came from a man aged 55 to 70 with active or convalescent COVID-19. The chain couples TRBV9 to TRBJ1-5, with 8 positions matching TRBD1. Sample: peripheral blood. The CDR3 spells CASSFGQGDQPQHF. The CDR3, as DNA: TGTGCCAGCAGCTTCGGACAGGGTGATCAGCCCCAGCATTTT.